The clone carrying this TCR beta chain was detected many times. This sample is part of a study of human T cells and chemical hapten exposure. In germline, CDR1 is LNHDA, CDR2 SQIVND (reference sequence). The CDR3 covers 16 residues. V lost 0 bases and J 2 bases, leaving 8 bases between the germline ends. MiXCR, applied by TCRdb to the 5' RACE reads, yields one record per CDR3 protein. Of 120,000 to 150,000 distinct CDR3 sequences listed, approximately 4% were seen once; the top ten hold around 1.4%. The authors' total RNA extraction used unfractionated whole blood. The receptor was isolated from a female donor in good health. J is TRBJ2-6 and V is TRBV19; no clear D. This chain's CDR3 is CASSIDRYPGANVLTF. CDR3 bases: TGTGCCAGTAGTATAGATCGCTACCCTGGGGCCAACGTCCTGACTTTC.